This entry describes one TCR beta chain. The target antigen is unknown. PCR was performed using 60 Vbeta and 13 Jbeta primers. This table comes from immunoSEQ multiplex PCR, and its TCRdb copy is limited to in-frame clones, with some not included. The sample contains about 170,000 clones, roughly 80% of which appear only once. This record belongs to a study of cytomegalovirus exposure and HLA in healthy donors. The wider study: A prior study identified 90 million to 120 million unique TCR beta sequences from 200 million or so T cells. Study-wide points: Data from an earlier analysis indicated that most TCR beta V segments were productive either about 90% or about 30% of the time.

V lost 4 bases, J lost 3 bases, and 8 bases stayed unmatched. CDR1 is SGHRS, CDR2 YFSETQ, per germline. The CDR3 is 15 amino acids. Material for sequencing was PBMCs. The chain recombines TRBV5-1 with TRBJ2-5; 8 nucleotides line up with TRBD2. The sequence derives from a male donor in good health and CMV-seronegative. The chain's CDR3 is CASSRMEAGEETQYF. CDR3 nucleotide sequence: TGCGCCAGCAGCCGTATGGAAGCGGGAGAAGAGACCCAGTACTTC.